This T cell receptor beta chain was documented in a study of T cells in tuberculosis. Study-level background: IGRA-negative adolescents, IGRA-positive adolescents with latent tuberculosis and adults with active tuberculosis formed this South African cohort. The study's findings and limits: Active tuberculosis patients had shorter CDR3-alpha; the beta difference was nonsignificant.

The CDR3 runs 16 residues. Per germline, CDR1 LGHNA and CDR2 YSLEER. Trimming removed 6 bases from V and 0 bases from J, with 18 bases in between. Time point described: new active TB diagnosis, blood taken before or within 7 days of starting treatment. Some clones are missing from TCRdb's copy, which holds only in-frame ones; the method was immunoSEQ multiplex PCR. The table lists tens of thousands of clones, roughly 90% of them singletons, with 2% to 2.5% in the top ten. Worth noting for this clone: The antigen remains unidentified.

The origin of this receptor is an adult with tuberculosis. The source was PBMCs, collected at tuberculosis diagnosis. The chain carries TRBV4-3 and TRBJ2-7, with unresolved D. CDR3 in amino acids: CASSFVPLPSSYEQYF. The CDR3, as DNA: TGCGCCAGCAGTTTCGTCCCACTCCCCTCCTCCTACGAGCAGTACTTC.